These 27 T cell receptor beta chains were sequenced from one sample in a study of shared clonotypes between healthy human individuals. Some clones are missing from TCRdb's copy, which holds only in-frame ones; the method was immunoSEQ multiplex PCR. The data show millions of clones, approximately 93% seen once. The sample was naive CD4+ T cells from PBMCs. Subset defined: CD45RA+ positively selected. The origin of the receptors is a man aged 18 to 35 in good health. Some clones in this sample may be carry-over from other donors' samples.

V is TRBV2 and J is TRBJ1-5; weak D call: TRBD1 (6 bases). The germline V gene has CDR1 SNHLY and CDR2 FYNNEI. Trimming left V 5 bases short and J 4 bases short, with 15 bases between. The CDR3 is 15 amino acids. For the CDR3, the DNA is TGTGCCAGCAGTAGATCCGGGACAAATAATCAGCCCCAGCATTTT. Protein sequence: CASSRSGTNNQPQHF.

CDR3 in amino acids: CASKGLDSNQPQHF. CDR3 DNA sequence: TGCGCCAGCAAGGGTCTTGATAGCAATCAGCCCCAGCATTTT. The V call is TRBV23-1, the J call TRBJ1-5; D gene unclear. TRBV23-1 is filed as an ORF, its function uncertain. Trimming took 7 bases from V and 0 from J, leaving 10 bases between them. This CDR3 comprises 14 residues.

Worth noting for this clone: Other DNA variants within this sample encode the same CDR3. The chain links TRBV5-1 to TRBJ2-6; D gene unclear. In germline, CDR1 is SGHRS, CDR2 YFSETQ. The CDR3 spans 15 residues. Between the trimmed V and J ends, which lost 4 bases and 0 bases, there was a span of 8 bases. The CDR3 is CASSITSSGANVLTF. The CDR3 DNA follows: TGCGCCAGCAGCATAACCAGCTCTGGGGCCAACGTCCTGACTTTC.

A remark on this clone: Additional DNA sequences in this sample encode the identical CDR3. The chain combines TRBV5-1 with TRBJ1-2, with D unresolved. The length of the CDR3 is 14 residues. The V end was cut by 3 bases, the J end by 0 bases, with 9 bases between. The germline CDR1 and CDR2 sequences are SGHRS and YFSETQ. The CDR3 DNA reads as TGCGCCAGCAGCTCGGGAGGAGCTAACTATGGCTACACCTTC. This gives the protein CASSSGGANYGYTF.

Here the CDR3 reads CASSPQGQSTGELFF. For the CDR3, the DNA is TGTGCCAGCTCACCACAGGGGCAGAGCACCGGGGAGCTGTTTTTT. The genes are TRBV18 and TRBJ2-2, with TRBD1 as a possible D gene (5 bases). The germline CDR1 and CDR2 sequences are KGHSH and LQKENI. Trimming left V 1 base short and J 4 bases short, with 10 bases between. The CDR3 loop spans 15 amino acids.

This chain links TRBV7-2 with TRBJ1-2; D is undetermined. V lost 4 bases to trimming and J lost 5 bases, with 11 bases between them. CDR1 is SGHTA, CDR2 FQGNSA, per germline. This CDR3 has 13 residues. The CDR3 nucleotides are TGTGCCAGCAGCTCTCTTACGCTATATGGCTACACCTTC. Its translation is CASSSLTLYGYTF.

The gene calls are TRBV2 and TRBJ1-1; TRBD1 is a possible D gene (6 bases). V lost 4 bases and J 0 bases, leaving 12 bases between the germline ends. Germline CDR1 reads SNHLY; CDR2 reads FYNNEI. This CDR3 has 15 amino acids. The CDR3 bases are TGTGCCAGCAGTGCCCGACAGGCGGTGAACACTGAAGCTTTCTTT. This gives the protein CASSARQAVNTEAFF.

This rearrangement joins TRBV6-6 to TRBJ1-4; 8 positions agree with TRBD1. The length of the CDR3 is 14 residues. From germline, CDR1 is MNHNY and CDR2 SVGAGI (reference sequence). The V and J ends lost 6 bases and 4 bases, in that order; junction bases with no gene match: 4. This CDR3 reads CASRVTGGNEKLFF. The DNA for the CDR3 is TGTGCCAGCAGGGTAACAGGGGGTAATGAAAAACTGTTTTTT.

This chain uses TRBV2 with TRBJ1-3; D perhaps matches TRBD1 (6 bases). Germline values: CDR1 SNHLY, CDR2 FYNNEI. CDR3 length: 14 residues. V was trimmed by 3 bases and J by 5 bases, leaving 11 bases between them. The CDR3 bases are TGTGCCAGCAGTGAGGACAGTCTGAGAAACACCATATATTTT. It is translated as CASSEDSLRNTIYF. The variable domain in full, completed from reference TRBV2 and TRBJ1-3, reads EPEVTQTPSHQVTQMGQEVILRCVPISNHLYFYWYRQILGQKVEFLVSFYNNEISEKSEIFDDQFSVERPDGSNFTLKIRSTKLEDSAMYFCASSEDSLRNTIYFGEGSWLTVV.

The gene calls are TRBV9 and TRBJ1-1, with D tentatively TRBD1 (6 bases). Trimming stripped 4 bases from V and 0 bases from J, with 16 bases between. Germline CDR1 SGDLS, CDR2 YYNGEE. This CDR3 spans 16 amino acids. In DNA form, the CDR3 reads TGTGCCAGCAGCTCCCAGTCGGGGGGCGTGAACACTGAAGCTTTCTTT. Translating gives CASSSQSGGVNTEAFF.

This chain links TRBV15 with TRBJ2-7, with 11 bases identical to TRBD1. Losses at the gene ends were 5 bases for V and 0 bases for J; bases not matched to a gene: 3. Germline assignment: CDR1 LNHNV and CDR2 YYDKDF (reference sequence). This CDR3 is 15 amino acids long. CDR3 sequence: CATSRDRGYSYEQYF. The CDR3 nucleotides are TGTGCCACCAGCCGGGACAGGGGGTACTCCTACGAGCAGTACTTC.

This sequence joins TRBV5-1 and TRBJ2-3, with D perhaps TRBD1 (5 bases). The ends were cut back, 2 bases at V and 4 bases at J, with 8 bases in the middle. In germline, CDR1 is SGHRS, CDR2 YFSETQ. CDR3 size: 13 residues. The DNA for the CDR3 is TGCGCCAGCAGCTTTCAGGGTTCAGATACGCAGTATTTT. Translated: CASSFQGSDTQYF.

The chain links TRBV19 to TRBJ2-7, with D possibly TRBD1 on 6 matching bases. V lost 6 bases to trimming and J lost 1 base, with 10 bases between them. The CDR3 has 13 residues. CDR1 LNHDA and CDR2 SQIVND come from the germline V gene (reference sequence). CDR3 loop: CASRRTASYEQYF. The CDR3 DNA sequence: TGTGCCAGTAGACGGACAGCATCCTACGAGCAGTACTTC.

V and J are TRBV2 and TRBJ2-7; D remains ambiguous. The germline V and J ends were trimmed by 4 bases and 3 bases, with 10 bases remaining between them. The germline CDR1 and CDR2 sequences are SNHLY and FYNNEI. The CDR3 contains 13 residues. CDR3 sequence: CASSGGQNYEQYF. CDR3 bases: TGTGCCAGCAGTGGGGGTCAGAACTACGAGCAGTACTTC.

The rearrangement links TRBV7-6 to TRBJ2-7; 7 nucleotides agree with TRBD1. Germline values: CDR1 SGHVS, CDR2 FNYEAQ. This CDR3 has 14 amino acids. J was trimmed by 7 bases and V by 5 bases; bases with no gene match: 11. CDR3 bases: TGTGCCAGCAGCCTTACGGGACAGTCTATGGAGCAGTACTTC. Translation gives CASSLTGQSMEQYF.

The V and J genes are TRBV2 and TRBJ2-6; D unclear. The CDR3 has 16 amino acids. The V and J ends lost 6 bases and 0 bases respectively, with 12 bases between them. Germline V CDR1 and CDR2: SNHLY, FYNNEI. CDR3 bases: TGTGCCAGCAGACGTACGGCGAGCTCTGGGGCCAACGTCCTGACTTTC. Its protein is CASRRTASSGANVLTF.

V and J are TRBV5-4 and TRBJ1-4, with 7 bases identical to TRBD1. This CDR3 spans 14 amino acids. J gave up 5 bases and V 3 bases, and 4 bases lay outside the gene matches. Looked up from germline, CDR1 is SGHNT and CDR2 is YYREEE (reference sequence). The CDR3 here is CASSSGGKNEKLFF. The CDR3 nucleotides read TGTGCCAGCAGCTCAGGGGGAAAAAATGAAAAACTGTTTTTT.

J is TRBJ2-7 and V is TRBV4-1; 7 bases are a match to TRBD2. The germline gives CDR1 MGHRA, CDR2 YSYEKL. With V trimmed by 3 bases and J by 0 bases, 5 bases remained unmatched. This CDR3 region has 15 residues. CDR3 sequence (DNA): TGCGCCAGCAGCCAGCCGGGGGGACCCTCCTACGAGCAGTACTTC. Translating it yields CASSQPGGPSYEQYF.

In DNA form, the CDR3 reads TGTGCCAGCAGCCAAATGGGGAGCCTAAATGAAAAACTGTTTTTT. Translated: CASSQMGSLNEKLFF. V usage is TRBV11-2 and J usage is TRBJ1-4; D gene uncertain. The CDR3 is 15 residues long. Germline lookup yields CDR1 SGHAT and CDR2 FQNNGV. V was shortened by 5 bases and J by 5 bases, with 15 bases between the two germline ends.

Concerning this clone: This CDR3 is also generated by other DNA sequences in the sample. The chain couples TRBV5-1 to TRBJ2-1; 8 bases line up with TRBD1. Germline CDR1 is SGHRS and CDR2 is YFSETQ. V was clipped by 2 bases and J by 5 bases; unmatched bases: 0. The length of the CDR3 is 13 residues. The CDR3 coding sequence is TGCGCCAGCAGCTTACAGGGGGACAATGAGCAGTTCTTC. Its translation: CASSLQGDNEQFF. Drawing the rest from reference TRBV5-1 and TRBJ2-1, the complete variable domain is KAGVTQTPRYLIKTRGQQVTLSCSPISGHRSVSWYQQTPGQGLQFLFEYFSETQRNKGNFPGRFSGRQFSNSRSEMNVSTLELGDSALYLCASSLQGDNEQFFGPGTRLTVL.

This clone was picked up one time. V and J are TRBV28 and TRBJ1-4, with TRBD1 matching over 7 bases. This CDR3 region has 15 residues. CDR1 and CDR2 from the germline V gene are MDHEN and SYDVKM. V lost 5 bases, J lost 8 bases, and 11 bases stayed unmatched. The CDR3 bases are TGTGCCAGCAGTGGAAAACAGGGGCTGAGGGAAAAACTGTTTTTT. This encodes CASSGKQGLREKLFF. The complete variable domain, with remaining parts taken from reference TRBV28 and TRBJ1-4, reads DVKVTQSSRYLVKRTGEKVFLECVQDMDHENMFWYRQDPGLGLRLIYFSYDVKMKEKGDIPEGYSVSREKKERFSLILESASTNQTSMYLCASSGKQGLREKLFFGSGTQLSVL.

The rearrangement joins TRBV27 to TRBJ2-1, with TRBD2 identical over 8 bases. CDR3 length: 16 amino acids. The junction had 14 bases not matched to a gene; V was cut back by 3 bases and J by 10 bases. Germline-derived CDR1 and CDR2 are MNHEY and SMNVEV (reference sequence). CDR3 sequence: CASSLGVQREIGEQFF. CDR3 bases: TGTGCCAGCAGTTTGGGGGTCCAGCGGGAGATCGGAGAGCAGTTCTTC.

The rearrangement uses TRBV28 and TRBJ1-4; D perhaps matches TRBD1 (6 bases). CDR3 length equals 14 residues. V lost 2 bases and J 7 bases, leaving 11 bases between the germline ends. Germline V CDR1 and CDR2: MDHEN, SYDVKM. Here the CDR3 DNA reads TGTGCCAGCAGTTTACAGGGAGGGGGTGAAAAACTGTTTTTT. Its translation: CASSLQGGGEKLFF.

The V call is TRBV18, the J call TRBJ1-5; the match to TRBD1 covers 8 bases. CDR1 and CDR2 (germline): KGHSH, LQKENI. The trim removed 3 bases at V and 4 bases at J, leaving 5 bases unmatched. The CDR3 runs 15 residues. The CDR3: CASSPSDRGNQPQHF. DNA of the CDR3: TGTGCCAGCTCACCTTCTGACAGGGGTAATCAGCCCCAGCATTTT. The variable domain in full, with the rest retrieved from reference TRBV18 and TRBJ1-5, is NAGVMQNPRHLVRRRGQEARLRCSPMKGHSHVYWYRQLPEEGLKFMVYLQKENIIDESGMPKERFSAEFPKEGPSILRIQQVVRGDSAAYFCASSPSDRGNQPQHFGDGTRLSIL.

The chain carries TRBV30 and TRBJ1-3; 7 positions match TRBD1. CDR1 GTSNPN and CDR2 SVGIG come from the germline V gene (reference sequence). J gave up 0 bases and V 4 bases, and 3 bases lay outside the gene matches. The CDR3 totals 14 residues. The chain's CDR3 is CAWKGTVSGNTIYF. In DNA, the CDR3 is TGTGCCTGGAAGGGGACAGTCTCTGGAAACACCATATATTTT.

The rearrangement uses TRBV28 and TRBJ1-5; D possibly corresponds to TRBD1 (5 bases). The CDR3 extends over 16 amino acids. Per germline, CDR1 MDHEN and CDR2 SYDVKM. The V gene lost 6 bases and the J gene lost 1 base, with 16 bases spanning the gap. Here the CDR3 DNA reads TGTGCCAGCAGCTTGGGCGGGGCGGCGAGCAATCAGCCCCAGCATTTT. Its translation is CASSLGGAASNQPQHF.

CDR3 nucleotides: TGCAGCGCCGGGGGCAGAGCGTCAGGAAAGCAGTACTTC. Protein product: CSAGGRASGKQYF. J is TRBJ2-7 and V is TRBV29-1; D may match TRBD1 or TRBD2 (6 bases each). The CDR3 length is 13 residues. Germline CDR1 and CDR2: SQVTM and ANQGSEA. V lost 7 bases, J lost 8 bases, and 21 bases lay in between.